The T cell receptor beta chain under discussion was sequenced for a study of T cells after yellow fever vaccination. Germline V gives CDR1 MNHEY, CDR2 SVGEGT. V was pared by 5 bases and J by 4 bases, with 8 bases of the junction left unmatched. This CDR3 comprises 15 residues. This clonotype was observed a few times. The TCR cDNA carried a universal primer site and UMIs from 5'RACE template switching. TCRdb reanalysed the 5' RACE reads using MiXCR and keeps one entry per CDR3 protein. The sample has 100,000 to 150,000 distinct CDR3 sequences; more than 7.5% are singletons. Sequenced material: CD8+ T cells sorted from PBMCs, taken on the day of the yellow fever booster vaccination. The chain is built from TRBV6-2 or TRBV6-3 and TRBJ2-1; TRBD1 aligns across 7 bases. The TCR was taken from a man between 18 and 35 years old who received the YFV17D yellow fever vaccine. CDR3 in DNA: TGTGCCAGCAGTGAGAGGGGGCCCGGATACAATGAGCAGTTCTTC. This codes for CASSERGPGYNEQFF.